This TCR beta chain came from a study of cytomegalovirus exposure and HLA in healthy donors. General study results and limits: In a later analysis, the majority of CMV-associated beta chains seemingly showed HLA restriction. Common viral pathogens seemed, in a later analysis, to connect with several of the most significant clusters. Cytomegalovirus status was reportedly diagnosed by the classifier with high specificity and sensitivity.

The V gene's germline CDR1 is KGHSH and CDR2 LQKENI. This CDR3 contains 16 residues. With 4 bases clipped from V and 1 base from J, the junction kept 9 bases outside the gene matches. PCR involved 60 Vbeta and 13 Jbeta primers. Sequencing used immunoSEQ multiplex PCR; TCRdb keeps in-frame clones, though not all of them. Its clone listing holds fewer than 200,000 clones. As concerns this clone: Its antigen is not known.

The receptor's source is a man under 40 in good health and CMV-seronegative. The chain couples TRBV18 to TRBJ1-1, with 7 bases that match TRBD1. Sequencing was performed on PBMCs. CDR3 DNA: TGTGCCAGCTCACTACCTACAGGGGTGGGGAACACTGAAGCTTTCTTT. Amino acids: CASSLPTGVGNTEAFF.